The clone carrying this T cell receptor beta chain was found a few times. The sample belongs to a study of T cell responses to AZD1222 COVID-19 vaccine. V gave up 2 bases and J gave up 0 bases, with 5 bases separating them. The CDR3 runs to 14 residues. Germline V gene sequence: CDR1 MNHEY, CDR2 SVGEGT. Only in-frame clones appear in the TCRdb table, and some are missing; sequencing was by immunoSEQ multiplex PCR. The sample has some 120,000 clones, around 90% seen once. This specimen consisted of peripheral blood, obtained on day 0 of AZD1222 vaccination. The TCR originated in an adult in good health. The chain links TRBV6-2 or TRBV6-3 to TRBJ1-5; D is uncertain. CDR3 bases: TGTGCCAGCAGTTACGGGAATAGCAATCAGCCCCAGCATTTT. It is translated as CASSYGNSNQPQHF.